This TCR beta chain appears in the sequencing data of a study of identical twins. V was pared by 5 bases and J by 5 bases, with 27 bases between. The CDR3 has 18 residues. Germline V gives CDR1 SGHVS, CDR2 FQNEAQ. This clonotype was recorded many times. TCRdb independently ran MiXCR on the 5' RACE reads; one entry per CDR3 protein. The sample contains a few hundred thousand distinct CDR3 sequences, roughly a tenth of which appear only once. V and J are TRBV7-8 and TRBJ1-1; possible D gene TRBD1, 5 bases. The material sequenced was memory T cells sorted from blood. This receptor was identified in a man aged 50 to 59 in good health. CDR3 protein: CASSLFTGQSHLGTEAFF. The CDR3 nucleotides are TGTGCCAGCAGCCTTTTTACAGGTCAATCCCACCTCGGAACTGAAGCTTTCTTT.